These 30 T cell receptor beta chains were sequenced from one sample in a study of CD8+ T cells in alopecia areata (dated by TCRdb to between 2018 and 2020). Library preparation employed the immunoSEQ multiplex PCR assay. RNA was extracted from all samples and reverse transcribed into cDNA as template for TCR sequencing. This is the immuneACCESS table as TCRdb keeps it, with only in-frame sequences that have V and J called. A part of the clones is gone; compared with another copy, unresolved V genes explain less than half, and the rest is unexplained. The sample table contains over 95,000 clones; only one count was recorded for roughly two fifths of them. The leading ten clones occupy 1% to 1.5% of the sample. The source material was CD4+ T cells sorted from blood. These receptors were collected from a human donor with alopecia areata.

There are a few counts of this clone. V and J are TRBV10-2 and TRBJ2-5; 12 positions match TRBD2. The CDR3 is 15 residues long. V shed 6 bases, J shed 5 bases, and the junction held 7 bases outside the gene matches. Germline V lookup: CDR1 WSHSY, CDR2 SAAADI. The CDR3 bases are TGCGCCAGCAGGGATACTAGCGGGAGGCCGGAGACCCAGTACTTC. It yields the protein CASRDTSGRPETQYF.

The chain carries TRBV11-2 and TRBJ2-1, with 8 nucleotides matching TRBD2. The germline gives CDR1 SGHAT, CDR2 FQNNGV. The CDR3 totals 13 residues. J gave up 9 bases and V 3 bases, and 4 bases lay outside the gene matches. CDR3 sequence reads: CASSFRGRLEQFF. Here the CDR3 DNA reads TGTGCCAGCAGCTTCCGCGGGAGGCTTGAGCAGTTCTTC.

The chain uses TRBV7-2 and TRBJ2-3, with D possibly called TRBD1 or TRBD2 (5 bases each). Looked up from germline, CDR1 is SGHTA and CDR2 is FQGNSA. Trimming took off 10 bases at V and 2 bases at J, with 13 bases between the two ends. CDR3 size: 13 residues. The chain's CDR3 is CATATGPTDTQYF. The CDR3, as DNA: TGTGCCACCGCGACGGGGCCCACAGATACGCAGTATTTT.

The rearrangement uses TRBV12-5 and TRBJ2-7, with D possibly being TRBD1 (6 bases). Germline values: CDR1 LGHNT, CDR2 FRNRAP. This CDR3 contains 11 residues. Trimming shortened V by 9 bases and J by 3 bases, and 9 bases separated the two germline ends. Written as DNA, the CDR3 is TGTGCTAGCTCGACAGGCTACGAGCAGTACTTC. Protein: CASSTGYEQYF. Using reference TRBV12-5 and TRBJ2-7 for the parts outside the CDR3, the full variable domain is DARVTQTPRHKVTEMGQEVTMRCQPILGHNTVFWYRQTMMQGLELLAYFRNRAPLDDSGMPKDRFSAEMPDATLATLKIQPSEPRDSAVYFCASSTGYEQYFGPGTRLTVT.

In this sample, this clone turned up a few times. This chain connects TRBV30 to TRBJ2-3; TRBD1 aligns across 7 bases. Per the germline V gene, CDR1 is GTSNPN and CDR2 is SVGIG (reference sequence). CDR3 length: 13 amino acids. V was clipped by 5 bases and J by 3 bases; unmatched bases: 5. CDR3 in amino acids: CAWSGQATDTQYF. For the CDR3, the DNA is TGTGCCTGGTCCGGACAGGCGACAGATACGCAGTATTTT.

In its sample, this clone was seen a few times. CDR3 protein: CAIKDVAKNIQYF. CDR3 nucleotides: TGTGCCATCAAAGATGTAGCCAAAAACATTCAGTACTTC. The chain recombines TRBV2 with TRBJ2-4; D is unclear. The CDR3 spans 13 residues. Germline values: CDR1 SNHLY, CDR2 FYNNEI. V was pared by 10 bases and J by 0 bases, with 10 bases between. Looking up the rest from reference TRBV2 and TRBJ2-4 gives the full variable domain: EPEVTQTPSHQVTQMGQEVILRCVPISNHLYFYWYRQILGQKVEFLVSFYNNEISEKSEIFDDQFSVERPDGSNFTLKIRSTKLEDSAMYFCAIKDVAKNIQYFGAGTRLSVL.

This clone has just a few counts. The CDR3 loop reads CAWSPPGTALYEQYF. The CDR3 region has the DNA TGTGCCTGGAGTCCCCCCGGGACAGCCCTCTACGAGCAGTACTTC. V usage is TRBV30 and J usage is TRBJ2-7; 7 bases line up with TRBD1. The CDR3 covers 15 residues. Germline V lookup: CDR1 GTSNPN, CDR2 SVGIG (reference sequence). The trim removed 2 bases at V and 3 bases at J, leaving 10 bases unmatched.

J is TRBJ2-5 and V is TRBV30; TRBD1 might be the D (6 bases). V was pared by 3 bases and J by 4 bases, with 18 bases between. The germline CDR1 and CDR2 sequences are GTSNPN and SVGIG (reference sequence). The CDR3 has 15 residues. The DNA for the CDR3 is TGTGCCTGGAGAGGGGGAGAGGGTCGGCGAGAGACCCAGTACTTC. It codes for CAWRGGEGRRETQYF.

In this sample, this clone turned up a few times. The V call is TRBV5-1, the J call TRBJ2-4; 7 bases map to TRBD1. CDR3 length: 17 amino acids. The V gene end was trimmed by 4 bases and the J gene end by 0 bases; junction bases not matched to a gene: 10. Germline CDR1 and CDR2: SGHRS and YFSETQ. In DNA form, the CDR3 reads TGCGCCAGCAGCCCGGGACAGATATTACTAGCCAAAAACATTCAGTACTTC. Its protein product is CASSPGQILLAKNIQYF. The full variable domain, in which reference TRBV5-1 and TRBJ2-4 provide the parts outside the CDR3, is KAGVTQTPRYLIKTRGQQVTLSCSPISGHRSVSWYQQTPGQGLQFLFEYFSETQRNKGNFPGRFSGRQFSNSRSEMNVSTLELGDSALYLCASSPGQILLAKNIQYFGAGTRLSVL.

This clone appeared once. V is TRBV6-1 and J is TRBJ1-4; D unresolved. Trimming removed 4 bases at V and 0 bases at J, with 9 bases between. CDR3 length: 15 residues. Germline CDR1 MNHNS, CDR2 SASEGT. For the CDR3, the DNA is TGTGCCAGCAGTGCTTTCCAAGCAACTAATGAAAAACTGTTTTTT. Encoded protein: CASSAFQATNEKLFF.

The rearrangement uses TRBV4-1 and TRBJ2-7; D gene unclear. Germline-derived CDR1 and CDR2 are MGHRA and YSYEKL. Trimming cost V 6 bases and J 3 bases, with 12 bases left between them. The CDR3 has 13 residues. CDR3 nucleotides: TGCGCCAGCAGTACGGAAAGAAACTACGAGCAGTACTTC. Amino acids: CASSTERNYEQYF.

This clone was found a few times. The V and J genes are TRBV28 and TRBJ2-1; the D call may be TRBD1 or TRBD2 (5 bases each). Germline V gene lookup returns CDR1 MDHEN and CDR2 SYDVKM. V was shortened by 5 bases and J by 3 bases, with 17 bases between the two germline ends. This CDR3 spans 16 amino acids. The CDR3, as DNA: TGTGCCAGCAGTGGGCCGGGACCCAAGCTCTACAATGAGCAGTTCTTC. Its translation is CASSGPGPKLYNEQFF.

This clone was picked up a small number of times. CDR3 residues: CSVGRGGTQYF. CDR3 bases: TGCAGCGTGGGCAGAGGGGGGACCCAGTACTTC. The rearrangement joins TRBV29-1 to TRBJ2-5; D is perhaps TRBD1 (6 bases). The germline V and J ends were trimmed by 6 bases and 7 bases, with 12 bases remaining between them. This CDR3 is built from 11 residues. In germline, CDR1 is SQVTM, CDR2 ANQGSEA. Full variable domain (outside the CDR3, taken from reference TRBV29-1 and TRBJ2-5): SAVISQKPSRDICQRGTSLTIQCQVDSQVTMMFWYRQQPGQSLTLIATANQGSEATYESGFVIDKFPISRPNLTFSTLTVSNMSPEDSSIYLCSVGRGGTQYFGPGTRLLVL.

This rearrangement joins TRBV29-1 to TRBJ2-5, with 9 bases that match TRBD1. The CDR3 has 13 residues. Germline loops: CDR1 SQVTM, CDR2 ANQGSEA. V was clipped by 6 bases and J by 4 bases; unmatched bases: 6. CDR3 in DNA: TGCAGCGTCCGGGACAGGGTAATAGAGACCCAGTACTTC. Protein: CSVRDRVIETQYF.

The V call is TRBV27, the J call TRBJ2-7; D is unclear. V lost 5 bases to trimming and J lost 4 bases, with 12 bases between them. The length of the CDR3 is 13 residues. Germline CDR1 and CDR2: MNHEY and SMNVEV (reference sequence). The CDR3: CASSPRVIYEQYF. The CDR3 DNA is TGTGCCAGCAGTCCCCGGGTGATATACGAGCAGTACTTC.

CDR3 in amino acids: CASRRLAEDEQFF. The DNA of the CDR3 is TGTGCCAGCAGGAGACTAGCCGAGGATGAGCAGTTCTTC. The chain has TRBV6-6 and TRBJ2-1; TRBD2 matches 7 bases. Per germline, CDR1 MNHNY and CDR2 SVGAGI (reference sequence). The V and J ends lost 6 bases and 8 bases, in that order; junction bases with no gene match: 7. This CDR3 is built from 13 residues.

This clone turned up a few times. DNA of the CDR3: TGCAGCGTTACTAGCGGGAGGACTTACAATGAGCAGTTCTTC. Its protein is CSVTSGRTYNEQFF. The chain carries TRBV29-1 and TRBJ2-1; TRBD2 agrees at 12 bases. This CDR3 comprises 14 residues. The V and J ends lost 5 bases and 4 bases, in that order; junction bases with no gene match: 3. CDR1 and CDR2 (germline): SQVTM, ANQGSEA.

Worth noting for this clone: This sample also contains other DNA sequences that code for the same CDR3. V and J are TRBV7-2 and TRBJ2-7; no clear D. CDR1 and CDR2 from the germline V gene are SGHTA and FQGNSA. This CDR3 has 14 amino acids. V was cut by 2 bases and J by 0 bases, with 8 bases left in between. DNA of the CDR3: TGTGCCAGCAGCTTAAGTCACAGCTCCTACGAGCAGTACTTC. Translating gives CASSLSHSSYEQYF.

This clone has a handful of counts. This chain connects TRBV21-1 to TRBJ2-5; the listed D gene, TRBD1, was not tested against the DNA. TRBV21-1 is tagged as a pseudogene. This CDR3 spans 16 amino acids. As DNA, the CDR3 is TGTGCCAGCAGCAGAAGAAGAACAGGGGTCGGGGAGACCCAGTACTTC. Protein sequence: CASSRRRTGVGETQYF.

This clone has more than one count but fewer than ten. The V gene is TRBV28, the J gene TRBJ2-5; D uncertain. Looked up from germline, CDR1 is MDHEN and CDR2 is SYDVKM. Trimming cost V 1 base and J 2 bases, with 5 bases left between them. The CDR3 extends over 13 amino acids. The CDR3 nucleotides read TGTGCCAGCAGTTTATCGTGGCAAGAGACCCAGTACTTC. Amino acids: CASSLSWQETQYF. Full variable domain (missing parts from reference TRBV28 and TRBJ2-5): DVKVTQSSRYLVKRTGEKVFLECVQDMDHENMFWYRQDPGLGLRLIYFSYDVKMKEKGDIPEGYSVSREKKERFSLILESASTNQTSMYLCASSLSWQETQYFGPGTRLLVL.

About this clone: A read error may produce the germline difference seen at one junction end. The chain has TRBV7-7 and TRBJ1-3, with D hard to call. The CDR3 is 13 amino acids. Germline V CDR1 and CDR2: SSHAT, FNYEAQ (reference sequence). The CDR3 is CASSFRQGNTIYF. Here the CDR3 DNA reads TGTGCTAGCAGCTTTAGACAAGGAAACACCATATATTTT.

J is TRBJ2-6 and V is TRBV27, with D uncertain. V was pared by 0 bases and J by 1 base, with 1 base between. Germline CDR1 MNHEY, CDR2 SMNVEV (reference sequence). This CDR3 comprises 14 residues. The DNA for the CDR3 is TGTGCCAGCAGTTTATCGTCTGGGGCCAACGTCCTGACTTTC. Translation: CASSLSSGANVLTF.

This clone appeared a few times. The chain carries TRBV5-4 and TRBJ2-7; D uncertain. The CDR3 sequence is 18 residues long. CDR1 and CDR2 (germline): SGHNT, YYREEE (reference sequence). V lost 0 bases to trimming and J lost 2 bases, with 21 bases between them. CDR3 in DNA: TGTGCCAGCAGCTTGGGACAAGGAGATCCAACCTTAACCTACGAGCAGTACTTC. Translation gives CASSLGQGDPTLTYEQYF.

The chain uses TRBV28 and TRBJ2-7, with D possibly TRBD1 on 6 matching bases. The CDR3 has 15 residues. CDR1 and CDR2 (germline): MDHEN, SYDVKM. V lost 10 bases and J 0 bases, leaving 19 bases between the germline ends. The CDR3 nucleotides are TGTGCCACCGGACCTGCAGGGACAAGCTCCTACGAGCAGTACTTC. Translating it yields CATGPAGTSSYEQYF.

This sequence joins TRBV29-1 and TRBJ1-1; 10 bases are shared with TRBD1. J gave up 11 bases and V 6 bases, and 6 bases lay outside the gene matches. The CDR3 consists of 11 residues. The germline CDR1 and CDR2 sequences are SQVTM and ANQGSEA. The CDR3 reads CSVDRGITAFF. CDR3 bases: TGCAGCGTGGACAGGGGGATCACCGCTTTCTTT.

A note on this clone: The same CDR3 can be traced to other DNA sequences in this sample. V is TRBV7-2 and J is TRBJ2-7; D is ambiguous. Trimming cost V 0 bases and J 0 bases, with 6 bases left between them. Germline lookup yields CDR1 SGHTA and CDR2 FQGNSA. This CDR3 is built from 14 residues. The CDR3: CASSLAHSSYEQYF. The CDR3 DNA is TGTGCCAGCAGCTTAGCTCATTCCTCCTACGAGCAGTACTTC.

CDR3 protein: CSAQNQGDTEAFF. The CDR3 coding sequence is TGCAGCGCTCAGAACCAGGGGGACACTGAAGCTTTCTTT. The rearrangement uses TRBV29-1 and TRBJ1-1, with TRBD1 identical over 7 bases. There are 13 residues in the CDR3. V lost 7 bases, J lost 3 bases, and 8 bases stayed unmatched. Germline V gene lookup returns CDR1 SQVTM and CDR2 ANQGSEA.

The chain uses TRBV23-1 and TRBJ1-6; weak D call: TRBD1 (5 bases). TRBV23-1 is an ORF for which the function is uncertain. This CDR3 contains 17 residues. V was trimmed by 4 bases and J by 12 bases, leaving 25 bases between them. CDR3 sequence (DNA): TGCGCCAGCAGTCGATCCCACGCGGGACTGACTGATAGACCCCTCCACTTT. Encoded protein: CASSRSHAGLTDRPLHF.

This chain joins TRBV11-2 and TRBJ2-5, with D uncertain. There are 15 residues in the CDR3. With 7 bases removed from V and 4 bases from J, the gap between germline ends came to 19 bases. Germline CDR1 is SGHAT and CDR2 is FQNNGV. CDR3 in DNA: TGTGCCAGCACCTTGACCCCTCTAGGTGGAGAGACCCAGTACTTC. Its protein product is CASTLTPLGGETQYF.

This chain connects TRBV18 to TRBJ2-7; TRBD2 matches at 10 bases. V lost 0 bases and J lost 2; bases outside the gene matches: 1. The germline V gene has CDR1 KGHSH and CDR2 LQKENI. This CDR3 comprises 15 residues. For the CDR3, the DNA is TGTGCCAGCTCACCACCCCTAGCGGGAGCCTACGAGCAGTACTTC. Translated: CASSPPLAGAYEQYF.